This TCR beta chain was obtained from a study of blood T cell repertoires in COVID-19. Across the study: Collection of acute and convalescent COVID-19 samples took place in the United States, Italy and Spain. T cells, B-cell-depleted T cells, or PBMCs supplied cDNA or gDNA.

Authors' methods: How many nucleated cells were present was estimated from reference gene primer amplification. TCRdb's copy holds only in-frame clones and misses some; the assay was immunoSEQ multiplex PCR. V and J calls and clone size are copied from that table; D and trimming were computed from the DNA. The sample records 100,000 to 110,000 clones, around 88% being singletons. Per germline, CDR1 SGHKS and CDR2 YYEKEE (reference sequence). Trimming cost V 2 bases and J 1 base, with 16 bases left between them. There are 18 residues in the CDR3. The chain employs TRBV5-5 and TRBJ2-6, with D tentatively TRBD1 (7 bases). The sequencing input was peripheral blood. This clonotype was sampled from a human donor in a cohort sampled during active COVID-19. DNA of the CDR3: TGTGCCAGCAGCTTAAGGGCAGGGGGGCAGTCTGGGGCCAACGTCCTGACTTTC. Residues: CASSLRAGGQSGANVLTF.